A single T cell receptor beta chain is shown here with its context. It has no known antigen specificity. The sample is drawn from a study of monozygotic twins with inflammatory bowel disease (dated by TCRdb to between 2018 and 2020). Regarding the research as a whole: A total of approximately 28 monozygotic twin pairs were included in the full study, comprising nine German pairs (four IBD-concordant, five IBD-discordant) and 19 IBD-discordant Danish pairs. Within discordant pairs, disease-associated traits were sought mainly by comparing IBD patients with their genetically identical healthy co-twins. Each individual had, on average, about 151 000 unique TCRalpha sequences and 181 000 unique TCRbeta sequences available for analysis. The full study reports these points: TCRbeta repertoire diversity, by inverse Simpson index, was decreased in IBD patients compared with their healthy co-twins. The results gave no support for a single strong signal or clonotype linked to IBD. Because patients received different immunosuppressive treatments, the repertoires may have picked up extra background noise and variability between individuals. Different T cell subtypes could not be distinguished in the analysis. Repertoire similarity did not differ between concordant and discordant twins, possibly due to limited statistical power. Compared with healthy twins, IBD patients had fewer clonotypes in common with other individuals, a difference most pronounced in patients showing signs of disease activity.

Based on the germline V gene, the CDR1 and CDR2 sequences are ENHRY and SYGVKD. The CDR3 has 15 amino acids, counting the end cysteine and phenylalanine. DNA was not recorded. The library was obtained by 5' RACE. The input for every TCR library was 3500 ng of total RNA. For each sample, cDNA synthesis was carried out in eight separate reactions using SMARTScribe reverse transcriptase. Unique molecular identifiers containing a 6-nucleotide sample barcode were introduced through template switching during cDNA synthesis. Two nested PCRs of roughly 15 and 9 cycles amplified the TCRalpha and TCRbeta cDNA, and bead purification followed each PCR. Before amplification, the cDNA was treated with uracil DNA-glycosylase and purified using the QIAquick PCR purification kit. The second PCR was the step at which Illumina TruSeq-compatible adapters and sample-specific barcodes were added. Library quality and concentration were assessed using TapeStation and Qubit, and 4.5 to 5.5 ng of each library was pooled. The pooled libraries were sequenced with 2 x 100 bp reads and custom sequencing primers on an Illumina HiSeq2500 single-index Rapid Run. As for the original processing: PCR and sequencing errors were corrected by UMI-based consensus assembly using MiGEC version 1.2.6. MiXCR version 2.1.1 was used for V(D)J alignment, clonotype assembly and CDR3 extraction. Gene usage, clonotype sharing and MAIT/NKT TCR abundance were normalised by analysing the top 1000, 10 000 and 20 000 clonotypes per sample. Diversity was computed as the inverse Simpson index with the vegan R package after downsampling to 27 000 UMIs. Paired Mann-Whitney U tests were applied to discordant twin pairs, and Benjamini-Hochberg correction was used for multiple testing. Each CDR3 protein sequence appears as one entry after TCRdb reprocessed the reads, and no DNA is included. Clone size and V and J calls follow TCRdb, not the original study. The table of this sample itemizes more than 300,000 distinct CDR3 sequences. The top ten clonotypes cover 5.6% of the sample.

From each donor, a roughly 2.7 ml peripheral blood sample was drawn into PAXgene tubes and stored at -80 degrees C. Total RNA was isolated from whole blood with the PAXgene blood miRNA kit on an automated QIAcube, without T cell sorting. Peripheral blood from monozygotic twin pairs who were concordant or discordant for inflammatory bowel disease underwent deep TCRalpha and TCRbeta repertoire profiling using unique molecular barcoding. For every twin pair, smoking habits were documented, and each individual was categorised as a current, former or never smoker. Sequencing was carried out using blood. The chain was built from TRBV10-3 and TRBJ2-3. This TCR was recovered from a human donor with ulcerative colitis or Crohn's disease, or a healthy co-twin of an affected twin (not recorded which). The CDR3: CAISESTSRTDTQYF.